This TCR beta chain was sequenced for a study of preoperative IRX-2 immunotherapy in early breast cancer. Using immunoSEQ multiplex PCR, the repertoire was profiled, and TCRdb retains in-frame clones only, with some absent. The sample lists approximately 13,000 clones, under 95% occurring once. The treatment here: preoperative locoregional IRX-2 cytokine immunotherapy. Germline lookup yields CDR1 SQVTM and CDR2 ANQGSEA. V gave up 4 bases and J gave up 0 bases, with 4 bases separating them. The CDR3 spans 12 residues. Sample collection occurred from a patient treated with IRX-2 immunotherapy. This TCR came from a human donor with breast cancer. The V gene is TRBV29-1, the J gene TRBJ1-3, with D unresolved. The CDR3 sequence is CSVVVSGNTIYF. As DNA, the CDR3 is TGCAGCGTTGTGGTCTCTGGAAACACCATATATTTT. The variable domain in full, completed from reference TRBV29-1 and TRBJ1-3, reads SAVISQKPSRDICQRGTSLTIQCQVDSQVTMMFWYRQQPGQSLTLIATANQGSEATYESGFVIDKFPISRPNLTFSTLTVSNMSPEDSSIYLCSVVVSGNTIYFGEGSWLTVV.